These 12 T cell receptor beta chains were all obtained from the same sample, sequenced in a study of tumor-infiltrating lymphocytes in localized non-small cell lung cancer (dated by TCRdb to the early 2020s). The method behind the library was the immunoSEQ multiplex PCR assay. Entries here come from immuneACCESS through TCRdb and include only in-frame sequences with V and J called. Some clones fail to appear in such tables; in the studies checked, an unresolved V gene covers under half of the shortfall, and the cause of the remainder is unknown. This sample has about 12,000 clones in its table, and 70% to 90% of those were observed once. The top ten clones comprise about 8.1% of the sample. The sequencing input was lung tumor tissue. These TCRs come from a human donor with non-small cell lung cancer.

The chain has TRBV18 and TRBJ1-4; D is perhaps TRBD1 (6 bases). Germline V lookup: CDR1 KGHSH, CDR2 LQKENI. V shed 3 bases and J shed 4 bases, with 9 bases lying between them. This CDR3 is built from 14 residues. CDR3 DNA sequence: TGTGCCAGCTCACCGGGGGCGCTTAATGAAAAACTGTTTTTT. Amino acid sequence: CASSPGALNEKLFF.

The V and J genes are TRBV5-1 and TRBJ1-4; D unresolved. The CDR3 contains 14 residues. Germline V gene sequence: CDR1 SGHRS, CDR2 YFSETQ. Trimming cost V 2 bases and J 7 bases, with 12 bases left between them. Here the CDR3 reads CASSLVEGGEKLFF. In DNA form, the CDR3 reads TGCGCCAGCAGCTTAGTTGAGGGAGGTGAAAAACTGTTTTTT.

The gene calls are TRBV28 and TRBJ2-1; D is uncertain. The CDR3 has 14 amino acids. Trimming removed 1 base from V and 8 bases from J, with 12 bases in between. Germline V CDR1 and CDR2: MDHEN, SYDVKM. The CDR3 reads CASSLYGPGYEQFF. Written as DNA, the CDR3 is TGTGCCAGCAGTTTATATGGTCCCGGGTATGAGCAGTTCTTC.

V usage is TRBV7-2 and J usage is TRBJ2-5, with no clear D. The germline V and J ends were trimmed by 3 bases and 2 bases, with 10 bases remaining between them. The CDR3 spans 14 residues. In germline, CDR1 is SGHTA, CDR2 FQGNSA. This CDR3 reads CASSLMVGQETQYF. CDR3 DNA sequence: TGTGCCAGCAGCTTGATGGTGGGGCAAGAGACCCAGTACTTC.

The gene calls are TRBV25-1 and TRBJ2-5; D uncertain. V was cut by 10 bases and J by 1 base, with 16 bases left in between. The CDR3 has 14 amino acids. Germline assignment: CDR1 MGHDK and CDR2 SYGVNS. CDR3 sequence (DNA): TGTGCCACATGCCCACTGGGCAGCCAAGAGACCCAGTACTTC. Amino acid sequence: CATCPLGSQETQYF.

V usage is TRBV19 and J usage is TRBJ2-1; the D gene is possibly TRBD1 (5 bases). This CDR3 is built from 12 residues. Germline V gives CDR1 LNHDA, CDR2 SQIVND (reference sequence). V lost 4 bases, J lost 7 bases, and 8 bases lay in between. The CDR3 reads CASSKGQNEQFF. The CDR3 DNA sequence: TGTGCCAGTAGTAAGGGGCAGAATGAGCAGTTCTTC.

The chain employs TRBV7-8 and TRBJ1-3, with D perhaps matching TRBD1 (5 bases). Deletions cut 5 bases from V and 0 bases from J, with 17 bases between. The CDR3 is made up of 17 amino acids. Germline CDR1 is SGHVS and CDR2 is FQNEAQ. The CDR3 is CASSPRTRTPSGNTIYF. The DNA for the CDR3 is TGTGCCAGCAGCCCGAGGACACGCACCCCCTCTGGAAACACCATATATTTT.

In the case of this clone: Mismatch with germline at one junction end may stem from a read error. This chain links TRBV4-1 with TRBJ1-4, with a tentative D call TRBD1 (6 bases). The V gene's germline CDR1 is MGHRA and CDR2 YSYEKL. The CDR3 contains 15 residues. The DNA of the CDR3 is TGCGCCAGCAGCCCCTCCGGGACAACGAATGAAAAACTGTTTTTT. As protein: CASSPSGTTNEKLFF.

The chain recombines TRBV7-6 with TRBJ2-1; 10 nucleotides align to TRBD2. V lost 5 bases, J lost 9 bases, and 16 bases stayed unmatched. This CDR3 has 17 amino acids. CDR1 is SGHVS and CDR2 is FNYEAQ in the germline V gene. CDR3 coding DNA: TGTGCCAGCAGCCGGCCCGGGACTAGCGTTGTAGGTTCTGAGCAGTTCTTC. Translating gives CASSRPGTSVVGSEQFF.

The chain is built from TRBV7-9 and TRBJ1-1; D is possibly TRBD1 (6 bases). The V end lost 1 base, the J end lost 4 bases, and 13 bases lay between the germline ends. Per germline, CDR1 SEHNR and CDR2 FQNEAQ (reference sequence). The CDR3 runs to 15 residues. The CDR3 loop is CASSLDGGSGTEAFF. The CDR3 DNA reads TGTGCCAGCAGCTTAGACGGGGGCTCCGGCACTGAAGCTTTCTTT.

The V gene is TRBV5-6, the J gene TRBJ2-7; D may be TRBD2 (5 bases). CDR1 and CDR2 (germline): SGHDT, YYEEEE. Trimming left V 6 bases short and J 1 base short, with 8 bases between. CDR3 length: 12 residues. The CDR3 protein is CASNGGSYEQYF. CDR3 bases: TGTGCCAGCAACGGCGGGTCCTACGAGCAGTACTTC.

DNA for the CDR3: TGTGCCAGCACCGAGCCAATCGGGACTAGTATTTACAATGAGCAGTTCTTC. The encoded protein is CASTEPIGTSIYNEQFF. The chain has TRBV6-8 and TRBJ2-1, with TRBD2 matching over 8 bases. Trimming removed 7 bases from V and 4 bases from J; junction bases left unmatched: 15. This CDR3 is 17 amino acids long. Germline V gene sequence: CDR1 MNHGY, CDR2 SAAAGT.